This T cell receptor (beta chain) originates from a study of OX40 agonist ivuxolimab in advanced cancers. As for the study in general: Prior anti-PD-1, anti-PD-L1 or anti-CTLA-4 therapy did not bar entry, and around 39% had some.

The germline V gene has CDR1 LNHDA and CDR2 SQIVND (reference sequence). The length of the CDR3 is 16 residues. V lost 3 bases and J 4 bases, leaving 19 bases between the germline ends. Assay used: immunoSEQ multiplex PCR; TCRdb lists only in-frame clones, some missing. The repertoire holds approximately 67,000 clones, with approximately 90% as singletons. Autoimmune disease history or systemic immunosuppression led to patient exclusion. Sampling of blood occurred at baseline, cycle 4 day 1, and cycle 7 day 1. This clone was recorded once. The sequencing used CD4+ or CD8+ T cells sorted from blood, collected in a trial of the OX40 agonist ivuxolimab. This chain connects TRBV19 to TRBJ2-7; D possibly corresponds to TRBD2 (6 bases). The sequence was obtained from an adult with an advanced solid tumor such as melanoma, head and neck, liver or kidney cancer. The DNA of the CDR3 is TGTGCCAGTAGTATTTCCCTAGCGTCTCTTGAATACGAGCAGTACTTC. Translation gives CASSISLASLEYEQYF.